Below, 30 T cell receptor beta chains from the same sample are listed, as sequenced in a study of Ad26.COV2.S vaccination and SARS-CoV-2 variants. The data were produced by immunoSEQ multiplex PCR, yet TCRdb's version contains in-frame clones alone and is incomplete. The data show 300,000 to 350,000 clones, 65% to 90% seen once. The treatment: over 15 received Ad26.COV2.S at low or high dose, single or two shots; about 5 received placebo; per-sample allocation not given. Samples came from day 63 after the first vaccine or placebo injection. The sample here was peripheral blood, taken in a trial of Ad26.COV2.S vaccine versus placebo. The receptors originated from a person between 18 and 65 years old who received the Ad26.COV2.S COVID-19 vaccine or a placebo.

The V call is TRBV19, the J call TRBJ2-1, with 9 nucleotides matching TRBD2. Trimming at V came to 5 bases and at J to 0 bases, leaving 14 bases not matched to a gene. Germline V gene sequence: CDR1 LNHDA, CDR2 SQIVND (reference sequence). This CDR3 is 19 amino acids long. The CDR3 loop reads CASSGEAFSSGTSYNEQFF. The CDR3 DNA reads TGTGCCAGTAGTGGAGAGGCTTTCTCTAGCGGGACCTCCTACAATGAGCAGTTCTTC. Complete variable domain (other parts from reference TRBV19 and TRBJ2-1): DGGITQSPKYLFRKEGQNVTLSCEQNLNHDAMYWYRQDPGQGLRLIYYSQIVNDFQKGDIAEGYSVSREKKESFPLTVTSAQKNPTAFYLCASSGEAFSSGTSYNEQFFGPGTRLTVL.

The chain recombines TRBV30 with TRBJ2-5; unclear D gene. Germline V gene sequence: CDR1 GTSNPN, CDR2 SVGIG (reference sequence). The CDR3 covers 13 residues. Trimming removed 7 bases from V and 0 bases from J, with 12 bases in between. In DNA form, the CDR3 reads TGTGCCTATCGACGCGCTTACCAAGAGACCCAGTACTTC. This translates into CAYRRAYQETQYF.

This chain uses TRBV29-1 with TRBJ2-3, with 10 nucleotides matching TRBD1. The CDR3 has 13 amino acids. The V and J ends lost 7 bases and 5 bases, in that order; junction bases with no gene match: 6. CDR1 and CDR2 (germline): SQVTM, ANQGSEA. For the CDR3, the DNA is TGCAGCGCCAGACAGGGGGCAGGAGATACGCAGTATTTT. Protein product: CSARQGAGDTQYF.

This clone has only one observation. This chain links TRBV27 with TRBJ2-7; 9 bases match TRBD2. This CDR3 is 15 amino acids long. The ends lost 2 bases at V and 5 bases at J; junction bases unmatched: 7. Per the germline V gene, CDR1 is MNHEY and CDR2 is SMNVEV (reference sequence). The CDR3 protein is CASSLSGRPTDEQYF. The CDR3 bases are TGTGCCAGCAGTTTAAGCGGGAGGCCGACGGACGAGCAGTACTTC.

CDR3 sequence: CASSLPGTSNDYGYTF. The DNA for the CDR3 is TGTGCCAGCAGTCTACCCGGGACAAGTAATGACTATGGCTACACCTTC. V and J are TRBV28 and TRBJ1-2, with a tentative D call TRBD1 (6 bases). The CDR3 extends over 16 amino acids. V shed 5 bases and J shed 3 bases, with 19 bases lying between them. Per the germline V gene, CDR1 is MDHEN and CDR2 is SYDVKM.

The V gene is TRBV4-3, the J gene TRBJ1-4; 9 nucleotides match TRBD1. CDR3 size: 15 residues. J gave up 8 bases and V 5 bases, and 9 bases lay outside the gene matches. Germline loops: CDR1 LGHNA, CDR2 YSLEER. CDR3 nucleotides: TGCGCCAGCAGCTCAGGGACAGGGAGTAACGAAAAACTGTTTTTT. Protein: CASSSGTGSNEKLFF.

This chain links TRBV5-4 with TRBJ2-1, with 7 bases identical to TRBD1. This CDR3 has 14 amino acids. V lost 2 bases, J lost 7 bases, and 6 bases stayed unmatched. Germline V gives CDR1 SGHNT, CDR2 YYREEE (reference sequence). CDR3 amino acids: CASSLADRENEQFF. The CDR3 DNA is TGTGCCAGCAGCTTAGCAGACAGGGAAAATGAGCAGTTCTTC.

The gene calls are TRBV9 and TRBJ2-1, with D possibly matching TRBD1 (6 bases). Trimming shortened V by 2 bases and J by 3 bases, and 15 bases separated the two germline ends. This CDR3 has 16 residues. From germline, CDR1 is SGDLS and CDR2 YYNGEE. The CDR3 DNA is TGTGCCAGCAGCGTTGCCCCCGGACAGTACTACAATGAGCAGTTCTTC. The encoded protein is CASSVAPGQYYNEQFF.

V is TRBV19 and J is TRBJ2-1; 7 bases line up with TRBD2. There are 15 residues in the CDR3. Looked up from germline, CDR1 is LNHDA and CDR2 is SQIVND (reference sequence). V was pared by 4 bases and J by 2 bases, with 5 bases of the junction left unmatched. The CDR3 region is CASSKVAGAYNEQFF. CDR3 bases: TGTGCCAGTAGTAAAGTAGCGGGCGCCTACAATGAGCAGTTCTTC.

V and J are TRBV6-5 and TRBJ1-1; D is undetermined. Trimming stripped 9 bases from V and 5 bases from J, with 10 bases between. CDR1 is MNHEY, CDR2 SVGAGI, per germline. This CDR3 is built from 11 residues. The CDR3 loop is CASMAGTEAFF. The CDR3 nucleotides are TGTGCCAGTATGGCCGGAACTGAAGCTTTCTTT.

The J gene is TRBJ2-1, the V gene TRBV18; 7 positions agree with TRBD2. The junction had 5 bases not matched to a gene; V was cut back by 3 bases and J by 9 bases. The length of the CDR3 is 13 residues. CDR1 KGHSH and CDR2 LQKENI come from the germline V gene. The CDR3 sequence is CASSPLTGGEQFF. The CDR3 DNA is TGTGCCAGCTCACCCTTGACGGGGGGTGAGCAGTTCTTC.

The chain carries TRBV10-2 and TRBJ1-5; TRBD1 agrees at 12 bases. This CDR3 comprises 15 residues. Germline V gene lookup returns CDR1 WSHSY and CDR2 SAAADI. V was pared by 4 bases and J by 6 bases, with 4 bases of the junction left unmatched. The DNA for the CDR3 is TGCGCCAGCAGTGGGCCGGGACAGGGGGCTCAGCCCCAGCATTTT. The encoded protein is CASSGPGQGAQPQHF.

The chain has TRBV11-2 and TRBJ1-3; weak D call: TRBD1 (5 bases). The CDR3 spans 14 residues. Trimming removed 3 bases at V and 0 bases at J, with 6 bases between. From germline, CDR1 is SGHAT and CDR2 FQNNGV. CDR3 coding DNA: TGTGCCAGCAGCTTCGGGGGCTCTGGAAACACCATATATTTT. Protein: CASSFGGSGNTIYF.

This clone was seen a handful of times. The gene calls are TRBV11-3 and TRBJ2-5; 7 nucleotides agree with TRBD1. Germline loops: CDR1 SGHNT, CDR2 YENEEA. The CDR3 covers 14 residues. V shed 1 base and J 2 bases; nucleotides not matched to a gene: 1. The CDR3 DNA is TGTGCCAGCAGCTTAGGGACAGGACAAGAGACCCAGTACTTC. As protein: CASSLGTGQETQYF.

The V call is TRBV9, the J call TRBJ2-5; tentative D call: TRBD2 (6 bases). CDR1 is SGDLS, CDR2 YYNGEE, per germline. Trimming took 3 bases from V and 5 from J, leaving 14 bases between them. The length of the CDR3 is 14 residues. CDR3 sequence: CASSALVGGETQYF. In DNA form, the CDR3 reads TGTGCCAGCAGCGCCCTTGTTGGGGGGGAGACCCAGTACTTC.

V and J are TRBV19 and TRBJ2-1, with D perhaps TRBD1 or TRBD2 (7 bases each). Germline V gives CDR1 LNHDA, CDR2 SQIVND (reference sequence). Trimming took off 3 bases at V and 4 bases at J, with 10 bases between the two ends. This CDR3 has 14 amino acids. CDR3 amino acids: CASSIQGGYNEQFF. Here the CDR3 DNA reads TGTGCCAGTAGTATCCAGGGGGGGTACAATGAGCAGTTCTTC. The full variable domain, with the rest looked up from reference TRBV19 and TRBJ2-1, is DGGITQSPKYLFRKEGQNVTLSCEQNLNHDAMYWYRQDPGQGLRLIYYSQIVNDFQKGDIAEGYSVSREKKESFPLTVTSAQKNPTAFYLCASSIQGGYNEQFFGPGTRLTVL.

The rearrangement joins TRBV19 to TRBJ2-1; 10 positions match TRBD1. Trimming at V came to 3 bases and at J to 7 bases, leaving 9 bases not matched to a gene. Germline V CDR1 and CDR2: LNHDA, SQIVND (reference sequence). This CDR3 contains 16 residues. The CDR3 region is CASSILGTGDQNEQFF. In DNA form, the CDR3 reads TGTGCCAGTAGTATTCTCGGGACAGGGGATCAGAATGAGCAGTTCTTC.

CDR3 in DNA: TGTGCCAGCAGCCGGACTAGCGGGTTCTCCTACGAGCAGTACTTC. Translated: CASSRTSGFSYEQYF. This chain links TRBV3-1 (or the pseudogene TRBV3-2) with TRBJ2-7; the match to TRBD2 covers 11 bases. The germline V gene has CDR1 LGHDT and CDR2 YNNKEL (reference sequence). Trimming took 4 bases from V and 0 from J; bases not matched to a gene: 2. This CDR3 region has 15 residues.

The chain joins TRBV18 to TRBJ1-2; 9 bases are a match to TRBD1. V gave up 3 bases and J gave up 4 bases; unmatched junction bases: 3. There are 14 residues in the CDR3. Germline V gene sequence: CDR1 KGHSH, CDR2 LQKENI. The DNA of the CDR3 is TGTGCCAGCTCACCCGGGACAGGGACCTATGGCTACACCTTC. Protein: CASSPGTGTYGYTF.

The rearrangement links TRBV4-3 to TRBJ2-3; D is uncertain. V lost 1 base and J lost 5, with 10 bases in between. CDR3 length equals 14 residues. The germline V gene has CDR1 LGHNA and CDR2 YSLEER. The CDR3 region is CASSQVSIEDTQYF. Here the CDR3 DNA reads TGCGCCAGCAGCCAAGTATCTATCGAAGATACGCAGTATTTT.

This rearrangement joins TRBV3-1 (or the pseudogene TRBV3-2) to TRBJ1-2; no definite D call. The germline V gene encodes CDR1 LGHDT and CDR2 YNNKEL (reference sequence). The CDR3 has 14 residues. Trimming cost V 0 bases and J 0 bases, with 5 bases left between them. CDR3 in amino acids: CASSQDSPNYGYTF. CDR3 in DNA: TGTGCCAGCAGCCAAGATAGTCCTAACTATGGCTACACCTTC.

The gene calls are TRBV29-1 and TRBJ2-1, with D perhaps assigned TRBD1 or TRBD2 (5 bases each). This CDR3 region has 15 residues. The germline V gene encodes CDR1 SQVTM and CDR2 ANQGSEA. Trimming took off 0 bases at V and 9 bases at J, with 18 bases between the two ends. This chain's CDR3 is CSVEDLKEGQGEQFF. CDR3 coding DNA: TGCAGCGTTGAAGATCTGAAAGAGGGCCAGGGTGAGCAGTTCTTC.

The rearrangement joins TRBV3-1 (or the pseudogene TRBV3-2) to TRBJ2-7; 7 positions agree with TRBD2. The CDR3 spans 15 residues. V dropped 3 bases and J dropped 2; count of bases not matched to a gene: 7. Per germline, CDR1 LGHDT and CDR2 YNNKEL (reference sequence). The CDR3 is CASSQPSGGTYEQYF. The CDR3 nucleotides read TGTGCCAGCAGCCAGCCTAGCGGCGGAACCTACGAGCAGTACTTC.

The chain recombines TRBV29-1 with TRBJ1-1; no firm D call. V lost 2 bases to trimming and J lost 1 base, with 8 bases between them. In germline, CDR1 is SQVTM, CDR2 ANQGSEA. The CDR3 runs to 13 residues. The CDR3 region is CSVESPENTEAFF. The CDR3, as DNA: TGCAGCGTTGAAAGTCCGGAGAACACTGAAGCTTTCTTT.

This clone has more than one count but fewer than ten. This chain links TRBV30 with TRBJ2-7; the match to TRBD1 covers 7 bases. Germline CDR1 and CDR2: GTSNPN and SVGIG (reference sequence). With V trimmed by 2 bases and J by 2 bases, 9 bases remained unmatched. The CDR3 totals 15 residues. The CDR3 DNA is TGTGCCTGGAGTCAAAACAGGGGCCTTGCCTACGAGCAGTACTTC. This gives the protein CAWSQNRGLAYEQYF.

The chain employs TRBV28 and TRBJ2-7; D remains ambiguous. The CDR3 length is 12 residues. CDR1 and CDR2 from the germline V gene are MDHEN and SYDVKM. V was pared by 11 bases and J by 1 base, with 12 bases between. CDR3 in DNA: TGTGCCCCACCATTACAGTCCTACGAGCAGTACTTC. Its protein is CAPPLQSYEQYF.

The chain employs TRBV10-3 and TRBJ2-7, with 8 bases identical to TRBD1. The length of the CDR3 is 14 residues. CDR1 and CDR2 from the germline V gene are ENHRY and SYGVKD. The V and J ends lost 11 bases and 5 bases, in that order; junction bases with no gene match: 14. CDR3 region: CASSSPGQVNEQYF. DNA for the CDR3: TGTGCCTCCTCTTCTCCGGGACAGGTAAACGAGCAGTACTTC.

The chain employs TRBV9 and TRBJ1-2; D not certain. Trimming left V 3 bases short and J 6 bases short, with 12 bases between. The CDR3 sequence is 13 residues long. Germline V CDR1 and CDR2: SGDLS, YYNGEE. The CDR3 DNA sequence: TGTGCCAGCAGCGGGGGAATTTGGGATGGCTACACCTTC. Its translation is CASSGGIWDGYTF.

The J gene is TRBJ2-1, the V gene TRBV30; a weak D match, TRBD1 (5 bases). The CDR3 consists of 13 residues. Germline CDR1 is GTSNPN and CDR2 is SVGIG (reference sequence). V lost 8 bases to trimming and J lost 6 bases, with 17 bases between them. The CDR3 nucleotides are TGTGCCGGGGCAGGGATGAGTGGCAATGAGCAGTTCTTC. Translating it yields CAGAGMSGNEQFF.

CDR3 loop: CASSRTGSMVNTEAFF. As DNA, the CDR3 is TGTGCCAGCAGCCGCACAGGGTCGATGGTTAACACTGAAGCTTTCTTT. This chain links TRBV3-1 (or the pseudogene TRBV3-2) with TRBJ1-1, with a possible D match to TRBD1 (6 bases). This CDR3 contains 16 residues. The V gene lost 4 bases and the J gene lost 2 bases, with 17 bases spanning the gap. Germline assignment: CDR1 LGHDT and CDR2 YNNKEL (reference sequence).